Below are 23 T cell receptor beta chains sequenced from a single sample in a study of cytomegalovirus exposure and HLA in healthy donors. The repertoire was sequenced with immunoSEQ multiplex PCR; TCRdb's copy has only in-frame clones and lacks some. This table has about 98,000 clones, roughly 84% appearing once. Material: PBMCs. The receptors shown here come from a man in his late teens or twenties in good health and CMV-seropositive.

This clone was counted once. This chain links TRBV7-3 with TRBJ2-3; possibly TRBD2 for D (5 bases). This CDR3 is built from 15 residues. The ends were cut back, 5 bases at V and 0 bases at J, with 12 bases in the middle. Germline CDR1 is SGHTA and CDR2 is FQGTGA. This CDR3 reads CASSPGLGSTDTQYF. The CDR3 coding sequence is TGTGCCAGCAGCCCAGGACTGGGTAGCACAGATACGCAGTATTTT.

V is TRBV29-1 and J is TRBJ2-1, with TRBD2 matching 11 bases. The CDR3 is 19 amino acids. The V and J ends lost 1 base and 3 bases, in that order; junction bases with no gene match: 14. Looked up from germline, CDR1 is SQVTM and CDR2 is ANQGSEA. CDR3 in DNA: TGCAGCGTTGAAGCTGGTGGTAGCGGGAGGGTTTTCTTCTACAATGAGCAGTTCTTC. Translating it yields CSVEAGGSGRVFFYNEQFF.

CDR3 nucleotide sequence: TGTGCCAGCAGTGAAGTCTCGGTTCAAGAGACCCAGTACTTC. Its translation is CASSEVSVQETQYF. The chain links TRBV2 to TRBJ2-5; D is unresolved. The CDR3 loop spans 14 amino acids. Trimming pared 1 base from V and 2 bases from J, leaving 8 bases between. The germline V gene encodes CDR1 SNHLY and CDR2 FYNNEI.

The rearrangement uses TRBV5-4 and TRBJ2-7; 7 bases match TRBD1. V shed 2 bases, J shed 4 bases, and the junction held 6 bases outside the gene matches. Looked up from germline, CDR1 is SGHNT and CDR2 is YYREEE (reference sequence). This CDR3 is built from 14 residues. CDR3 protein: CASSFDRASYEQYF. The CDR3 DNA reads as TGTGCCAGCAGCTTTGACAGGGCTTCTTACGAGCAGTACTTC. Drawing the rest from reference TRBV5-4 and TRBJ2-7, the complete variable domain is ETGVTQSPTHLIKTRGQQVTLRCSSQSGHNTVSWYQQALGQGPQFIFQYYREEENGRGNFPPRFSGLQFPNYSSELNVNALELDDSALYLCASSFDRASYEQYFGPGTRLTVT.

The chain has TRBV5-6 and TRBJ2-1; perhaps TRBD1 as D (6 bases). The CDR3 consists of 15 residues. The germline V gene has CDR1 SGHDT and CDR2 YYEEEE. The ends were cut back, 1 base at V and 4 bases at J, with 12 bases in the middle. The CDR3 DNA reads TGTGCCAGCAGCTTGTACCCAGGGGAGTACAATGAGCAGTTCTTC. This encodes CASSLYPGEYNEQFF.

V is TRBV5-4 and J is TRBJ2-1; 9 bases fit TRBD1. This CDR3 comprises 15 residues. V lost 0 bases to trimming and J lost 7 bases; unmatched junction nucleotides: 5. Germline CDR1 reads SGHNT; CDR2 reads YYREEE (reference sequence). Here the CDR3 reads CASSLDGQGYNEQFF. In DNA, the CDR3 is TGTGCCAGCAGCTTGGATGGACAGGGGTATAATGAGCAGTTCTTC.

This clone was seen once. The chain links TRBV9 to TRBJ1-2, with D maybe TRBD1 (6 bases). The CDR3 extends over 16 amino acids. The V end lost 0 bases, the J end lost 5 bases, and 17 bases lay between the germline ends. Germline loops: CDR1 SGDLS, CDR2 YYNGEE. CDR3 sequence reads: CASSVAPGEAEYGYTF. The CDR3 bases are TGTGCCAGCAGCGTAGCCCCAGGGGAAGCGGAGTATGGCTACACCTTC.

The chain carries TRBV18 and TRBJ2-3, with D possibly TRBD2 on 6 matching bases. The germline gives CDR1 KGHSH, CDR2 LQKENI. The CDR3 loop spans 16 amino acids. V was shortened by 3 bases and J by 0 bases, with 13 bases between the two germline ends. The CDR3 here is CASSPTGLGSTDTQYF. The CDR3 bases are TGTGCCAGCTCACCCACGGGACTTGGCAGCACAGATACGCAGTATTTT.

This clone was observed a single time. Written as DNA, the CDR3 is TGTGCCAGCAGCCAAGATTGGACTAGCGGGGTCAGCTCCTACGAGCAGTACTTC. Protein sequence: CASSQDWTSGVSSYEQYF. The J gene is TRBJ2-7, the V gene TRBV4-2; 12 bases agree with TRBD2. CDR3 length: 18 amino acids. The germline V gene has CDR1 LGHNA and CDR2 YNFKEQ. With 0 bases clipped from V and 0 bases from J, the junction kept 6 bases outside the gene matches.

The chain uses TRBV5-8 and TRBJ2-4; 10 bases fit TRBD2. With 1 base clipped from V and 3 bases from J, the junction kept 1 base outside the gene matches. CDR3 length equals 15 residues. Germline-derived CDR1 and CDR2 are SGHTS and YDEGEE. The CDR3 DNA reads as TGTGCCAGCAGCTTGCGGACTAGCGGCAAAAACATTCAGTACTTC. Residues: CASSLRTSGKNIQYF.

The chain has TRBV4-3 and TRBJ2-1, with 14 bases identical to TRBD2. CDR3 length: 16 amino acids. The V gene's germline CDR1 is LGHNA and CDR2 YSLEER. The V gene end was trimmed by 1 base and the J gene end by 7 bases; junction bases not matched to a gene: 3. CDR3 sequence (DNA): TGCGCCAGCAGCCAAGGGACTAGCGGGAGGTTTAATGAGCAGTTCTTC. It specifies CASSQGTSGRFNEQFF.

The chain links TRBV7-3 to TRBJ2-7, with D possibly being TRBD1 (6 bases). The germline CDR1 and CDR2 sequences are SGHTA and FQGTGA. Trimming took 3 bases from V and 3 from J, leaving 12 bases between them. This CDR3 region has 14 residues. In DNA form, the CDR3 reads TGTGCCAGCAGCTTGGGCAGGGGTGGCTACGAGCAGTACTTC. It specifies CASSLGRGGYEQYF. Full variable domain (missing parts from reference TRBV7-3 and TRBJ2-7): GAGVSQTPSNKVTEKGKYVELRCDPISGHTALYWYRQSLGQGPEFLIYFQGTGAADDSGLPNDRFFAVRPEGSVSTLKIQRTERGDSAVYLCASSLGRGGYEQYFGPGTRLTVT.

V gene TRBV28 combines with J gene TRBJ1-2; weak D call: TRBD1 (5 bases). Trimming shortened V by 4 bases and J by 4 bases, and 22 bases separated the two germline ends. The CDR3 has 17 residues. Per the germline V gene, CDR1 is MDHEN and CDR2 is SYDVKM. DNA of the CDR3: TGTGCCAGCAGTTCAAACAGTCAAGGGGCCCAGGGCTATGGCTACACCTTC. It yields the protein CASSSNSQGAQGYGYTF.

V and J are TRBV2 and TRBJ2-7; no definite D call. Trimming shortened V by 2 bases and J by 3 bases, and 5 bases separated the two germline ends. Germline CDR1 SNHLY, CDR2 FYNNEI. The CDR3 is made up of 12 amino acids. CDR3: CASSETGYEQYF. The CDR3 DNA sequence: TGTGCCAGCAGTGAAACTGGCTACGAGCAGTACTTC.

V usage is TRBV5-1 and J usage is TRBJ2-1, with 8 bases aligning to TRBD1. J gave up 13 bases and V 0 bases, and 6 bases lay outside the gene matches. Germline V lookup: CDR1 SGHRS, CDR2 YFSETQ. The CDR3 sequence is 13 residues long. CDR3 sequence: CASSLGQGAEQFF. The CDR3 nucleotides read TGCGCCAGCAGCTTGGGCCAGGGGGCGGAACAGTTCTTC. Full variable domain (missing parts from reference TRBV5-1 and TRBJ2-1): KAGVTQTPRYLIKTRGQQVTLSCSPISGHRSVSWYQQTPGQGLQFLFEYFSETQRNKGNFPGRFSGRQFSNSRSEMNVSTLELGDSALYLCASSLGQGAEQFFGPGTRLTVL.

The V and J genes are TRBV7-9 and TRBJ2-1; no clear D gene. V shed 8 bases and J shed 3 bases, with 11 bases lying between them. Germline V gives CDR1 SEHNR, CDR2 FQNEAQ (reference sequence). This CDR3 contains 13 residues. CDR3 nucleotides: TGTGCCAGCCGGGTGCGCGGCTACAATGAGCAGTTCTTC. The encoded protein is CASRVRGYNEQFF.

The rearrangement uses TRBV2 and TRBJ2-7; TRBD1 agrees at 8 bases. Germline CDR1 SNHLY, CDR2 FYNNEI. CDR3 size: 14 residues. J was trimmed by 2 bases and V by 6 bases; bases with no gene match: 6. The CDR3 loop is CASRFQGATYEQYF. Here the CDR3 DNA reads TGTGCCAGCAGGTTCCAGGGGGCGACCTACGAGCAGTACTTC.

The V call is TRBV7-9, the J call TRBJ1-1; D is possibly TRBD1 (5 bases). CDR3 length: 14 amino acids. Trimming pared 6 bases from V and 1 base from J, leaving 12 bases between. Germline assignment: CDR1 SEHNR and CDR2 FQNEAQ (reference sequence). The CDR3 nucleotides are TGTGCCAGCAGTCACGTCCAGGGGAACACTGAAGCTTTCTTT. Protein product: CASSHVQGNTEAFF.

V and J are TRBV5-4 and TRBJ2-3; tentative D call: TRBD1 (6 bases). The V gene's germline CDR1 is SGHNT and CDR2 YYREEE (reference sequence). CDR3 size: 17 residues. The ends were cut back, 4 bases at V and 3 bases at J, with 21 bases in the middle. The CDR3 region has the DNA TGTGCCAGCAGCCTACCCGGGACACCCGCGAGGACAGATACGCAGTATTTT. It codes for CASSLPGTPARTDTQYF.

This sequence joins TRBV29-1 and TRBJ2-1; no firm D call. V was clipped by 6 bases and J by 4 bases, with 19 bases between them. CDR3 size: 15 residues. From germline, CDR1 is SQVTM and CDR2 ANQGSEA. CDR3: CSVPRSANNYNEQFF. CDR3 sequence (DNA): TGCAGCGTACCCAGGTCCGCGAATAATTACAATGAGCAGTTCTTC.

The rearrangement links TRBV11-2 to TRBJ2-5; no firm D call. The V gene's germline CDR1 is SGHAT and CDR2 FQNNGV. Trimming cost V 4 bases and J 4 bases, with 10 bases left between them. The CDR3 sequence is 13 residues long. CDR3 DNA sequence: TGTGCCAGCAGCTCTTTGTCCAGAGAGACCCAGTACTTC. Protein product: CASSSLSRETQYF.

The V gene is TRBV9, the J gene TRBJ2-1, with 8 nucleotides matching TRBD2. The V and J ends lost 5 bases and 8 bases, in that order; junction bases with no gene match: 15. The CDR3 extends over 16 amino acids. From germline, CDR1 is SGDLS and CDR2 YYNGEE. The CDR3 DNA follows: TGTGCCAGCAGTCGTGTAGCCGGGACTAGTTTCTATGAGCAGTTCTTC. It translates to CASSRVAGTSFYEQFF.

This chain links TRBV6-5 with TRBJ1-4, with D possibly TRBD1 on 6 matching bases. CDR1 MNHEY and CDR2 SVGAGI come from the germline V gene. The CDR3 sequence is 15 residues long. V lost 6 bases and J 8 bases, leaving 19 bases between the germline ends. DNA of the CDR3: TGTGCCAGCAGCGACACACAGGGAATTTTCGAAAAACTGTTTTTT. Protein sequence: CASSDTQGIFEKLFF.